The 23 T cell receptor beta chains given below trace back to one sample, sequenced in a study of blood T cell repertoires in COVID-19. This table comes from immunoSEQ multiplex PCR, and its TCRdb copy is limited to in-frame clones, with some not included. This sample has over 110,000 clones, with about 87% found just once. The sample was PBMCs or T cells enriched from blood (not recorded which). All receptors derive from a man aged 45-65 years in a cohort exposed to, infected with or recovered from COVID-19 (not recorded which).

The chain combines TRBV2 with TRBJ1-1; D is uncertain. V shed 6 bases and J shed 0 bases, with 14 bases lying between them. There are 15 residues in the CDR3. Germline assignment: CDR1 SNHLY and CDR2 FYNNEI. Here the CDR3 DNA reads TGTGCCAGCAGGAGGGCGACACACCTGAACACTGAAGCTTTCTTT. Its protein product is CASRRATHLNTEAFF.

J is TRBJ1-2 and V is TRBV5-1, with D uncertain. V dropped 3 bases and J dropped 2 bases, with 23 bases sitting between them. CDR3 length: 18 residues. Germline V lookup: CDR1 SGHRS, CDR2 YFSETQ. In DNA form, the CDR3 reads TGCGCCAGCAGCTCTGGAGTTCGTAGGTTGAATACAAACTATGGCTACACCTTC. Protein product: CASSSGVRRLNTNYGYTF.

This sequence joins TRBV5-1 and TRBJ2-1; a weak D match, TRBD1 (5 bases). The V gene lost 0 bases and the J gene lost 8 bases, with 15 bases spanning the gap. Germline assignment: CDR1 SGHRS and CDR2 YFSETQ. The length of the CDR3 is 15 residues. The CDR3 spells CASSLADPLRDEQFF. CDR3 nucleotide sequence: TGCGCCAGCAGCTTGGCCGACCCCCTCAGGGATGAGCAGTTCTTC.

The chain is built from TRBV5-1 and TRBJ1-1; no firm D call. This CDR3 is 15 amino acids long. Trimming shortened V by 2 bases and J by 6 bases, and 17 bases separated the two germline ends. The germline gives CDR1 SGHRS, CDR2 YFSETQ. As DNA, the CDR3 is TGCGCCAGCAGCTTAAACGGCCCAAGCGGCGCTGAAGCTTTCTTT. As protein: CASSLNGPSGAEAFF.

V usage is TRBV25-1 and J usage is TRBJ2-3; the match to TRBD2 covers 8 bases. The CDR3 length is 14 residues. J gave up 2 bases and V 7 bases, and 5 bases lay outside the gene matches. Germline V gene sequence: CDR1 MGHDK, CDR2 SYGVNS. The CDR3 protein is CASKAGVNTDTQYF. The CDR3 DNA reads TGTGCCAGCAAAGCGGGGGTAAACACAGATACGCAGTATTTT.

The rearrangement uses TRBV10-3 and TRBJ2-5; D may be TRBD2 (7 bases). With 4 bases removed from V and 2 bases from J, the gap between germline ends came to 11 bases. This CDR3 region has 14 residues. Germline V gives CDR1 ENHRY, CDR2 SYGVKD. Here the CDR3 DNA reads TGTGCCATCAGTGCGGGAGGACAGCAAGAGACCCAGTACTTC. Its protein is CAISAGGQQETQYF.

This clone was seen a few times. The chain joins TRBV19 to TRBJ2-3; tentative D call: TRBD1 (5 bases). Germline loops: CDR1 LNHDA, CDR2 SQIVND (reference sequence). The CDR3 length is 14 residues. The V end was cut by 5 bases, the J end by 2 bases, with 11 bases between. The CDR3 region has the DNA TGTGCCAGTAGTCCAGACAGTAACACAGATACGCAGTATTTT. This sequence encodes CASSPDSNTDTQYF.

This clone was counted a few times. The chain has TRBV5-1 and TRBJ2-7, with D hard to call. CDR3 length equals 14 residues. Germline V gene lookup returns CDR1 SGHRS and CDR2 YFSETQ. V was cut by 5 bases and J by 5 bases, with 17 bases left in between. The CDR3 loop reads CASRLGPVSDEQYF. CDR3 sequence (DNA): TGCGCCAGCAGGCTTGGGCCGGTGTCGGACGAGCAGTACTTC.

DNA for the CDR3: TGTGCCAGCAGCCAATCGGACCCCAGGGGGGAGCAGTTCTTC. Its translation is CASSQSDPRGEQFF. The chain couples TRBV3-1 (or the pseudogene TRBV3-2) to TRBJ2-1; 7 bases are a match to TRBD1. With V trimmed by 2 bases and J by 10 bases, 8 bases remained unmatched. The germline V gene encodes CDR1 LGHDT and CDR2 YNNKEL (reference sequence). This CDR3 contains 14 residues.

The CDR3 sequence is CASSQGAPFYGYTF. CDR3 nucleotide sequence: TGTGCCAGCAGCCAAGGGGCACCCTTCTATGGCTACACCTTC. The V call is TRBV3-1 (or the pseudogene TRBV3-2), the J call TRBJ1-2; D is unclear. V was trimmed by 1 base and J by 4 bases, leaving 10 bases between them. This CDR3 is built from 14 residues. The germline gives CDR1 LGHDT, CDR2 YNNKEL (reference sequence).

CDR3 sequence: CASSPTGGLSYEQYF. The CDR3 nucleotides are TGTGCCAGCAGCCCGACAGGGGGCCTCTCCTACGAGCAGTACTTC. The chain links TRBV27 to TRBJ2-7; TRBD1 agrees at 10 bases. The germline CDR1 and CDR2 sequences are MNHEY and SMNVEV (reference sequence). CDR3 size: 15 residues. The ends lost 6 bases at V and 0 bases at J; junction bases unmatched: 5.

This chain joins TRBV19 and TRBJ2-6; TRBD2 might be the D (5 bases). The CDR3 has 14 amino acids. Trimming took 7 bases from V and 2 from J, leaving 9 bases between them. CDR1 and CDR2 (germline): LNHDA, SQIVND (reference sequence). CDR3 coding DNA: TGTGCCAGTAATCCCGGGGCTGGGGCCAACGTCCTGACTTTC. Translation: CASNPGAGANVLTF.

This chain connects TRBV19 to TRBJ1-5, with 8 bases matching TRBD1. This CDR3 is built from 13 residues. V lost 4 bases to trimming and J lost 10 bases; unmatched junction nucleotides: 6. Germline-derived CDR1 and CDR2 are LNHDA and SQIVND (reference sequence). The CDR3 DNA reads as TGTGCCAGTAGTACCGGGACAGGCGCACCCCAGCATTTT. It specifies CASSTGTGAPQHF. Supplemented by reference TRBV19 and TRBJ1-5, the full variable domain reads DGGITQSPKYLFRKEGQNVTLSCEQNLNHDAMYWYRQDPGQGLRLIYYSQIVNDFQKGDIAEGYSVSREKKESFPLTVTSAQKNPTAFYLCASSTGTGAPQHFGDGTRLSIL.

Written as DNA, the CDR3 is TGTGCCTGGAGCCCCGGGGGGTATAGCAATCAGCCCCAGCATTTT. Translation gives CAWSPGGYSNQPQHF. The chain is built from TRBV30 and TRBJ1-5, with D possibly being TRBD1 (5 bases). The V gene lost 3 bases and the J gene lost 0 bases, with 12 bases spanning the gap. CDR1 and CDR2 (germline): GTSNPN, SVGIG (reference sequence). CDR3 length equals 15 residues.

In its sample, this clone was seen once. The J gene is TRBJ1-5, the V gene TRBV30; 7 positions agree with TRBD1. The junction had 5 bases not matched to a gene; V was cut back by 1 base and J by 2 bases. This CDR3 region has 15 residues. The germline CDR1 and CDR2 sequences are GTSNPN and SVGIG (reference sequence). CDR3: CAWSAPDRGNQPQHF. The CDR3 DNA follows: TGTGCCTGGAGTGCTCCAGACAGGGGCAATCAGCCCCAGCATTTT.

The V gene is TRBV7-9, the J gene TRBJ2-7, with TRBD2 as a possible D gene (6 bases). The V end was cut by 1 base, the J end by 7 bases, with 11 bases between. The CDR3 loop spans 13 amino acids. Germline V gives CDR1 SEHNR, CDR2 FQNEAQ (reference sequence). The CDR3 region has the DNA TGTGCCAGCAGCTTAGGGAGGGCGCGTGAGCAGTACTTC. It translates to CASSLGRAREQYF.

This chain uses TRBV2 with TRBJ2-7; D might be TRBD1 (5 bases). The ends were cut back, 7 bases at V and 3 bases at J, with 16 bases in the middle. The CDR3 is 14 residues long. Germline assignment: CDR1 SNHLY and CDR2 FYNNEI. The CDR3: CASKGSGWVYEQYF. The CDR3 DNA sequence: TGTGCCAGCAAGGGGTCAGGGTGGGTCTACGAGCAGTACTTC.

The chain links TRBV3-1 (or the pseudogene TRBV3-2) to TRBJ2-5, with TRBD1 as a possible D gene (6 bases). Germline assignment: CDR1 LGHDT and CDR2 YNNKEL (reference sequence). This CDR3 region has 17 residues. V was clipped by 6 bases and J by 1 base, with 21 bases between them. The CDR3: CASRHREGTPGQETQYF. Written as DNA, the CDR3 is TGTGCCAGCAGGCATCGAGAGGGGACACCCGGCCAAGAGACCCAGTACTTC.

CDR3 DNA: TGTGCCAGCAGCCAAGAAGCGCGAAATCAGCCCCAGCATTTT. As protein: CASSQEARNQPQHF. The rearrangement links TRBV3-1 (or the pseudogene TRBV3-2) to TRBJ1-5; D unresolved. Germline CDR1 and CDR2: LGHDT and YNNKEL (reference sequence). The length of the CDR3 is 14 residues. The V gene lost 0 bases and the J gene lost 4 bases, with 7 bases spanning the gap.

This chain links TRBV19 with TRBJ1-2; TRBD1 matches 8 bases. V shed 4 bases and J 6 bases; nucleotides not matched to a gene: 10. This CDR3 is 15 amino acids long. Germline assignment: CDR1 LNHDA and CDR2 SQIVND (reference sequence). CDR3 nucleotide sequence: TGTGCCAGTAGTAGTTCGGACAGGGTAGTCAATGGCTACACCTTC. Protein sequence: CASSSSDRVVNGYTF.

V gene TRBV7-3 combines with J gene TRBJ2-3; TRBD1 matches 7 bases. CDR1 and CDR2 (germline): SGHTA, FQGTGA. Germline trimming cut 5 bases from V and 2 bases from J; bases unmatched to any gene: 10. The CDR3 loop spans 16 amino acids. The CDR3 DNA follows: TGTGCCAGCAGCCAAGGGGGCCTCAGCCTCACAGATACGCAGTATTTT. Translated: CASSQGGLSLTDTQYF.

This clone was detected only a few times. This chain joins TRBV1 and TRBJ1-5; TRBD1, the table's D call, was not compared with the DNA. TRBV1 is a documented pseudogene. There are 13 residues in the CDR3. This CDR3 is CTSPWPGNQPQHF. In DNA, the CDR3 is TGCACCAGCCCTTGGCCCGGCAATCAGCCCCAGCATTTT.

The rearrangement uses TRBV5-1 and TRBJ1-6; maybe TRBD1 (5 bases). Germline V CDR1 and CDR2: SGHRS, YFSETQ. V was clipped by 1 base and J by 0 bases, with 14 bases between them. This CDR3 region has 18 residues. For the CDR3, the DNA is TGCGCCAGCAGCTTGACCCCGGGGGAAGCCTCCTATAATTCACCCCTCCACTTT. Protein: CASSLTPGEASYNSPLHF.